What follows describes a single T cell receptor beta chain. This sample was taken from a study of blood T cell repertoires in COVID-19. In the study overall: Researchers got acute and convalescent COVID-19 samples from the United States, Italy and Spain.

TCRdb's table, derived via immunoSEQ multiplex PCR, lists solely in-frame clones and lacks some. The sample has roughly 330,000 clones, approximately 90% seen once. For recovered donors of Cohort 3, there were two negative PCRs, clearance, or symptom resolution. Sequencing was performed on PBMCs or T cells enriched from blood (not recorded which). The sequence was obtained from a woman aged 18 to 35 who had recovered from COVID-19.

DNA for the CDR3: TGTGCCAGCAGTTTGGGCATCGACTACGAGCAGTACTTC. Its protein product is CASSLGIDYEQYF. V gene TRBV27 combines with J gene TRBJ2-7; no definite D call. The ends were cut back, 3 bases at V and 3 bases at J, with 9 bases in the middle. The germline V gene encodes CDR1 MNHEY and CDR2 SMNVEV (reference sequence). CDR3 length: 13 amino acids.